This T cell receptor beta chain was observed in a study of monozygotic twins with inflammatory bowel disease. CDR1 is MNHEY, CDR2 SVGAGI, per germline. This CDR3 spans 16 amino acids. A 2.5 ml blood sample was drawn per donor. Whole blood served as the source of total RNA, and no T cell sorting took place. Each TCR library consumed 3500 ng of total RNA. The unique tags termed UMIs, each holding a 6-nucleotide sample barcode, were added by means of template switching. With the 5' RACE reads reprocessed, TCRdb shows one record per CDR3 protein and no DNA. The sample holds around 100,000 distinct CDR3 sequences.

This TCR was sampled from a human donor with ulcerative colitis or Crohn's disease, or a healthy co-twin of an affected twin (not recorded which). V gene TRBV6-5 combines with J gene TRBJ2-6. Sequencing used blood. The CDR3 region is CASISMFSSGANVLTF.